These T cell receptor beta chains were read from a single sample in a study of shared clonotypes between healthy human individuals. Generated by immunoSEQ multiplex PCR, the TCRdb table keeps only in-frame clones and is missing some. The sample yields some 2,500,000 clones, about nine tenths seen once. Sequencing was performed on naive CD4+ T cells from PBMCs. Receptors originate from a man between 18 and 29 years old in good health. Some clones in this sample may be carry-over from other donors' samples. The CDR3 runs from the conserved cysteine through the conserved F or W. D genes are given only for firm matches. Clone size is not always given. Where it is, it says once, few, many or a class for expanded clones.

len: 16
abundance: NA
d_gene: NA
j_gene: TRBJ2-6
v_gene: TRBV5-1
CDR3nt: TGCGCCAGCAGCGTGGCGGGGTCCTCTGGGGCCAACGTCCTGACTTTC
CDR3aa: CASSVAGSSGANVLTF

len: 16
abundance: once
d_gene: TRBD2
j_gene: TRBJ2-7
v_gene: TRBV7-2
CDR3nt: TGTGCCAGCAGGTCACCCGGGACTAGCGGGAGGGGCGAGCAGTACTTC
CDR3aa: CASRSPGTSGRGEQYF

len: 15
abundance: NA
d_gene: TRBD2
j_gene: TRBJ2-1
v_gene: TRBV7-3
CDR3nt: TGTGCCAGCAGCCCGTGGACTAGGGAGAGGAATGAGCAGTTCTTC
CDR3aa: CASSPWTRERNEQFF

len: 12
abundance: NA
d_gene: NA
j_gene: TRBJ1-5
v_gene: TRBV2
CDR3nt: TGTGCCAGCAGGGGTGACAATCAGCCCCAGCATTTT
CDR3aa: CASRGDNQPQHF

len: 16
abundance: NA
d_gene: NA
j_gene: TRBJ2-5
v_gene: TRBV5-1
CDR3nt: TGCGCCAGCAGCTTTATACAGGGTACCCTCCAAGAGACCCAGTACTTC
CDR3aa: CASSFIQGTLQETQYF

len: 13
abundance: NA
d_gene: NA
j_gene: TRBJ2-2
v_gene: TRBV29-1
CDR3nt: TGCAGCGCGCCGAGGAGGGTAACCGGGGAGCTGTTTTTT
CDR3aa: CSAPRRVTGELFF

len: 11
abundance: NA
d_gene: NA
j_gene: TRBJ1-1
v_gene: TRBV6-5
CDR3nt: TGTGCCATCAGTGGGGCAGGGGAAGCTTTCTTT
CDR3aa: CAISGAGEAFF

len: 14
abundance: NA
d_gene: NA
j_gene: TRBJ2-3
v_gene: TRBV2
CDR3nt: TGTGCCAGCAGAGGCTGGCAGGGCGCAGATACGCAGTATTTT
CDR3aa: CASRGWQGADTQYF

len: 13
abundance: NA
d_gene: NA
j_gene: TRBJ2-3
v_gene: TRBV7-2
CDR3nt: TGTGCCAGCAGCCCCCGGGGGCCCGATACGCAGTATTTT
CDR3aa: CASSPRGPDTQYF

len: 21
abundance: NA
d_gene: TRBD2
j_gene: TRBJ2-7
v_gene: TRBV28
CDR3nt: TGTGCCAGCAGTTCCTCCCCAAAGGGACTAGCGGGAGGGCCGGTGGTTTACGAGCAGTACTTC
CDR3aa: CASSSSPKGLAGGPVVYEQYF

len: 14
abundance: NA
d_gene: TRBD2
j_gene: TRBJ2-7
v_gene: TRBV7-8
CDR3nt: TGTGCCAGCAGCTTAGCGGGAGGGACCTACGAGCAGTACTTC
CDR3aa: CASSLAGGTYEQYF

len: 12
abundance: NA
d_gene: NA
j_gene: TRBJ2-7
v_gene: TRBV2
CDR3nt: TGTGCCAGCAGGGGTAGATCTTACGAGCAGTACTTC
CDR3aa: CASRGRSYEQYF

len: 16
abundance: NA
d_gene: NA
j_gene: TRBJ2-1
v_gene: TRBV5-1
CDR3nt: TGCGCCAGCAGCTTGGGGCAGGGCAAGGCCTACAATGAGCAGTTCTTC
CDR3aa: CASSLGQGKAYNEQFF

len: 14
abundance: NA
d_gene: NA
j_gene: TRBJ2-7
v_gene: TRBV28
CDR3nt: TGTGCCAGCAGTTCTCTACGGGGTCAATACGAGCAGTACTTC
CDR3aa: CASSSLRGQYEQYF

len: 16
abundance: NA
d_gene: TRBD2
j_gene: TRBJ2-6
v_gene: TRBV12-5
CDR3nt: TGTGCTAGTGGTTCGGGACTAGCGAGTGGGGCCAACGTCCTGACTTTC
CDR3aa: CASGSGLASGANVLTF

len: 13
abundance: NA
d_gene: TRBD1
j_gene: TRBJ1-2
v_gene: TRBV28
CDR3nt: TGTGCCAGCGGTCCCGACAGGGTCTATGGCTACACCTTC
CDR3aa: CASGPDRVYGYTF

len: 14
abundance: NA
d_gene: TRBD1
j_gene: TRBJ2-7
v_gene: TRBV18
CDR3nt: TGTGCCAGCTCTGACAGGGTTGCCGACTACGAGCAGTACTTC
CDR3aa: CASSDRVADYEQYF